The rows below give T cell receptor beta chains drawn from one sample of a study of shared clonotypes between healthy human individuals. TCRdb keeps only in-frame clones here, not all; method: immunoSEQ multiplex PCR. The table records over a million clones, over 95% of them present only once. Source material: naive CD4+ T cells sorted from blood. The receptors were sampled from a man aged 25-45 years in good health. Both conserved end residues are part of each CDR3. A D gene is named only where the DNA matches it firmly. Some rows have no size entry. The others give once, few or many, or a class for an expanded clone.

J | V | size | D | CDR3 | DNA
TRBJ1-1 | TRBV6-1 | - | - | CAINTLNTEAFF | TGTGCCATTAATACACTGAACACTGAAGCTTTCTTT
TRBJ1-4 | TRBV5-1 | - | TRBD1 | CASSSTGVNEKLFF | TGCGCCAGCAGCTCAACAGGGGTTAATGAAAAACTGTTTTTT
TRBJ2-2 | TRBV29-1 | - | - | CSAQKQVPNTGELFF | TGCAGCGCCCAGAAACAGGTCCCGAACACCGGGGAGCTGTTTTTT
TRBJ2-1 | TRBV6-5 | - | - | CASSYLGLNSYNEQFF | TGTGCCAGCAGTTACCTGGGACTTAACTCCTACAATGAGCAGTTCTTC
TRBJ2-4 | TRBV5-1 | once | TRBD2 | CASSLGLAGVENIQYF | TGCGCCAGCAGCTTAGGGCTAGCGGGAGTCGAAAACATTCAGTACTTC
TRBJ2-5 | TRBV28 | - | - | CASSPRVLPYQETQYF | TGTGCCAGCAGTCCTCGGGTTCTACCATACCAAGAGACCCAGTACTTC
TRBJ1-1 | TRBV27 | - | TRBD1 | CASSWDRSTEAFF | TGTGCCAGCAGTTGGGACAGGAGCACTGAAGCTTTCTTT
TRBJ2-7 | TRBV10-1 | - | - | CAQGGGLFYEQYF | TGCGCCCAGGGGGGGGGACTTTTCTACGAGCAGTACTTC
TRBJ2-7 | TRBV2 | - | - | CASSEQTLEQYF | TGTGCCAGCAGTGAACAGACCCTCGAGCAGTACTTC
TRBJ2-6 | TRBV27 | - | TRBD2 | CASSLSRGRITGANVLTF | TGTGCCAGCAGTTTATCTCGCGGGAGAATAACTGGGGCCAACGTCCTGACTTTC
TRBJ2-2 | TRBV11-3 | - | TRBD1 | CASSWGRDREGGELFF | TGTGCCAGCAGCTGGGGCCGGGACAGGGAAGGCGGGGAGCTGTTTTTT
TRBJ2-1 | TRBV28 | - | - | CASSPLATEQFF | TGTGCCAGCAGCCCCCTAGCGACCGAGCAGTTCTTC
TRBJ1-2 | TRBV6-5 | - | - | CASRSDRITF | TGTGCCAGCCGATCGGACCGAATCACCTTC
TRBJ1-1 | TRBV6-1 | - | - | CASRDYLGNTEAFF | TGTGCCAGCAGAGACTACTTAGGGAACACTGAAGCTTTCTTT